These 13 T cell receptor beta chains were sequenced from one sample in a study of blood T cell repertoires in COVID-19 (dated by TCRdb to 2018 to 2021). The library was obtained by the immunoSEQ multiplex PCR assay. The table was pulled from immuneACCESS by TCRdb, which kept in-frame rearrangements only. Such tables lose some clones; where checked, under half of the loss comes from unresolved V genes, and the rest has no known cause. Across this sample there are hundreds of thousands of clones, with less than 90% seen only once. About 2.5% of the sample rests with the top ten. Sequences were obtained from peripheral blood. The receptors originated from a woman aged 70-85 years with active or convalescent COVID-19.

The chain recombines TRBV7-2 with TRBJ2-7, with D possibly matching TRBD2 (6 bases). Trimming removed 5 bases at V and 6 bases at J, with 17 bases between. Germline assignment: CDR1 SGHTA and CDR2 FQGNSA. This CDR3 region has 14 residues. This chain's CDR3 is CASSDGRVLGEQYF. The CDR3 bases are TGTGCCAGCAGCGACGGGAGAGTCCTCGGCGAGCAGTACTTC.

The J gene is TRBJ2-7, the V gene TRBV19; weak D call: TRBD1 (6 bases). Trimming pared 5 bases from V and 0 bases from J, leaving 14 bases between. This CDR3 contains 15 residues. CDR1 LNHDA and CDR2 SQIVND come from the germline V gene (reference sequence). The CDR3 DNA is TGTGCCAGTAGTTTTCGGCTGGACAGCTCCTACGAGCAGTACTTC. Translation: CASSFRLDSSYEQYF.

The V and J genes are TRBV7-8 and TRBJ1-1; D gene ambiguous. V lost 5 bases and J lost 4, with 14 bases in between. CDR3 length equals 14 residues. Germline lookup yields CDR1 SGHVS and CDR2 FQNEAQ. The CDR3 loop is CASSLLITGTEAFF. The CDR3 DNA follows: TGTGCCAGCAGCCTGCTTATAACGGGCACTGAAGCTTTCTTT. The whole variable domain, remainder taken from reference TRBV7-8 and TRBJ1-1, is GAGVSQSPRYKVAKRGQDVALRCDPISGHVSLFWYQQALGQGPEFLTYFQNEAQLDKSGLPSDRFFAERPEGSVSTLKIQRTQQEDSAVYLCASSLLITGTEAFFGQGTRLTVV.

The rearrangement joins TRBV18 to TRBJ2-3; possible D gene TRBD1, 5 bases. Germline values: CDR1 KGHSH, CDR2 LQKENI. This CDR3 region has 15 residues. With 5 bases removed from V and 0 bases from J, the gap between germline ends came to 12 bases. DNA for the CDR3: TGTGCCAGCTCAGGGGCCTACCCAAGCACAGATACGCAGTATTTT. It encodes CASSGAYPSTDTQYF.

The chain joins TRBV4-1 to TRBJ2-2, with 7 bases aligning to TRBD2. Germline CDR1 is MGHRA and CDR2 is YSYEKL. The CDR3 is 16 amino acids. V was clipped by 0 bases and J by 4 bases; unmatched bases: 5. CDR3 residues: CASSQEHGRSTGELFF. The CDR3 coding sequence is TGCGCCAGCAGCCAAGAACACGGGAGGAGCACCGGGGAGCTGTTTTTT.

The chain combines TRBV6-5 with TRBJ2-5, with D possibly matching TRBD1 (6 bases). The CDR3 contains 13 residues. Trimming took off 6 bases at V and 2 bases at J, with 10 bases between the two ends. CDR1 MNHEY and CDR2 SVGAGI come from the germline V gene. The CDR3 bases are TGTGCCAGCAGAAGGACAGATCAAGAGACCCAGTACTTC. It specifies CASRRTDQETQYF.

V gene TRBV19 combines with J gene TRBJ2-1, with D unclear. Trimming removed 5 bases at V and 14 bases at J, with 13 bases between. Germline-derived CDR1 and CDR2 are LNHDA and SQIVND (reference sequence). The CDR3 extends over 11 amino acids. For the CDR3, the DNA is TGTGCCAGTAGTGGCGGTCCAGTGGAGTTCTTC. Amino acids: CASSGGPVEFF. The whole variable domain, filled in from reference TRBV19 and TRBJ2-1, reads DGGITQSPKYLFRKEGQNVTLSCEQNLNHDAMYWYRQDPGQGLRLIYYSQIVNDFQKGDIAEGYSVSREKKESFPLTVTSAQKNPTAFYLCASSGGPVEFFGPGTRLTVL.

The CDR3 nucleotides are TGTGCCAGCAGCTCGGACAGGGTTTCACCCCTCCACTTT. Protein: CASSSDRVSPLHF. The chain combines TRBV7-3 with TRBJ1-6; 8 bases align to TRBD1. J lost 9 bases, V lost 4 bases, and 2 bases had no gene match. This CDR3 is built from 13 residues. Germline loops: CDR1 SGHTA, CDR2 FQGTGA.

The chain employs TRBV6-6 and TRBJ1-2, with TRBD1 matching 7 bases. Trimming at V came to 4 bases and at J to 0 bases, leaving 8 bases not matched to a gene. Germline CDR1 and CDR2: MNHNY and SVGAGI (reference sequence). The CDR3 runs to 16 residues. For the CDR3, the DNA is TGTGCCAGCAGTTTACGGGACAGCACCTCTAACTATGGCTACACCTTC. Translated: CASSLRDSTSNYGYTF.

This clone was picked up one time. The CDR3 sequence is CASSPWTRHEQYF. CDR3 bases: TGTGCCAGCAGCCCCTGGACTAGACACGAGCAGTACTTC. The rearrangement joins TRBV7-2 to TRBJ2-7, with 7 bases fitting TRBD2. Germline V gene data show CDR1 as SGHTA and CDR2 as FQGNSA. Trimming removed 5 bases from V and 5 bases from J; junction bases left unmatched: 6. The CDR3 is 13 residues long.

The chain couples TRBV14 to TRBJ2-2, with 8 nucleotides matching TRBD2. The V gene end was trimmed by 1 base and the J gene end by 0 bases; junction bases not matched to a gene: 1. Germline V gene data show CDR1 as SGHDN and CDR2 as FVKESK. The CDR3 has 16 residues. The CDR3 DNA sequence: TGTGCCAGCAGCCAAGCGGGACTAGCGAACACCGGGGAGCTGTTTTTT. Its translation is CASSQAGLANTGELFF.

The chain recombines TRBV2 with TRBJ2-1, with D uncertain. This CDR3 spans 15 amino acids. V lost 4 bases and J lost 4, with 14 bases in between. Germline CDR1 is SNHLY and CDR2 is FYNNEI. The CDR3 protein is CASSVQVGLYNEQFF. Here the CDR3 DNA reads TGTGCCAGCAGTGTCCAGGTGGGTTTATACAATGAGCAGTTCTTC.

This sequence joins TRBV12-3 or TRBV12-4 and TRBJ1-2, with 7 bases identical to TRBD1. This CDR3 has 13 residues. The V segment lost 5 bases and the J segment 1 base; nucleotides outside the gene matches: 1. The DNA of the CDR3 is TGTGCCAGCAGTACAGGGGTTAACTATGGCTACACCTTC. Its translation is CASSTGVNYGYTF.